Listed below are T cell receptor beta chains from one sample, sequenced in a study of OX40 agonist ivuxolimab in advanced cancers. The repertoire was sequenced with immunoSEQ multiplex PCR; TCRdb's copy has only in-frame clones and lacks some. The table records around 100,000 clones, 90% to 95% of them present only once. The sample consisted of CD4+ or CD8+ T cells sorted from blood, taken in a trial of the OX40 agonist ivuxolimab. The receptors derive from an adult with an advanced solid tumor such as melanoma, head and neck, liver or kidney cancer. The CDR3 runs from the conserved cysteine through the conserved F or W. D genes are given only for firm matches. Expanded clones get a size class; other rows say once, few or many, or leave the size out.

clone_size,v_call,j_call,d_call,cdr3_nt,cdr3_aa
NA,TRBV6-5,TRBJ1-2,NA,TGTGCCAGCATTCCGGACGGGGAGACTAATGGCTACACCTTC,CASIPDGETNGYTF
NA,TRBV2,TRBJ2-1,TRBD2,TGTGCCAGCAGCAGATACTCTAGCGGATCCTACAATGAGCAGTTCTTC,CASSRYSSGSYNEQFF
NA,TRBV6-6,TRBJ2-4,NA,TGTGCCAGCACTCCCCCCGGCGGGAAGGGAGACATTCAGTACTTC,CASTPPGGKGDIQYF
NA,TRBV6-5,TRBJ2-1,NA,TGTGCCAGCAGTTACTCGTGGCTAGACAATGAGCAGTTCTTC,CASSYSWLDNEQFF
NA,TRBV29-1,TRBJ2-1,TRBD2,TGCAGCGTTGAATCGGGACTAGCCTACAATGAGCAGTTCTTC,CSVESGLAYNEQFF
NA,TRBV28,TRBJ2-6,TRBD1,TGTGCCAGCAGCCTACAGGGGGCTGGGGCCAACGTCCTGACTTTC,CASSLQGAGANVLTF
NA,TRBV28,TRBJ2-7,NA,TGTGCCAGCAGTTTTGGGACGGGGGACACCTACGAGCAGTACTTC,CASSFGTGDTYEQYF
NA,TRBV6-1,TRBJ2-3,NA,TGTGCCAGCACCGTCTTATGGGGCACAGATACGCAGTATTTT,CASTVLWGTDTQYF
NA,TRBV6-6,TRBJ1-5,NA,TGTGCCAGCAGACTGACGGTTAATCAGCCCCAGCATTTT,CASRLTVNQPQHF
NA,TRBV30,TRBJ2-5,NA,TGTGCCTGGGGGGTCCAAGAGACCCAGTACTTC,CAWGVQETQYF
NA,TRBV28,TRBJ2-3,NA,TGTGCCAGCAGTTGGGACTTAGGGGACCAGGATACGCAGTATTTT,CASSWDLGDQDTQYF
once,TRBV6-4,TRBJ1-5,TRBD1,TGTGCCAGCAGCCCGGACAGGGGAGAGCCCCAGCATTTT,CASSPDRGEPQHF
NA,TRBV20-1,TRBJ2-1,NA,TGCAGTGCAACGAGTAGTGAGCAGTTCTTC,CSATSSEQFF
NA,TRBV6-5,TRBJ1-1,NA,TGTGCCAGCAGTCAGATTGACAGGACGGGAGCTTTCTTT,CASSQIDRTGAFF
NA,TRBV6-8,TRBJ2-1,TRBD1,TGTGCCAGCAGTTTGGGGACAGCACCTAATGAGCAGTTCTTC,CASSLGTAPNEQFF
NA,TRBV28,TRBJ1-3,TRBD1,TGTGCCAGCAGTTATTTGACAGGGACTGGAAACACCATATATTTT,CASSYLTGTGNTIYF
NA,TRBV11-3,TRBJ1-3,NA,TGTGCCAGCAGCCCTAGGGCTGGAAACACCATATATTTT,CASSPRAGNTIYF
NA,TRBV9,TRBJ2-3,TRBD2,TGTGCCAGCAGCGCAATTAGCGGGAGGATGTTGGATACGCAGTATTTT,CASSAISGRMLDTQYF
NA,TRBV30,TRBJ1-6,NA,TGTGCCTGGTCCAAACAGGTTAATTCACCCCTCCACTTT,CAWSKQVNSPLHF
NA,TRBV6-6,TRBJ2-3,NA,TGTGCCAGCAGTCGCTCTAGCACAGATACGCAGTATTTT,CASSRSSTDTQYF
few,TRBV19,TRBJ2-7,NA,TGTGCCACTCATAAGGAGGGGGACTCCTACGAGCTGTACTTC,CATHKEGDSYELYF
once,TRBV7-2,TRBJ1-2,TRBD1,TGTGCCAGCAGCGTACAGGGGTATGGCTACACCTTC,CASSVQGYGYTF
NA,TRBV28,TRBJ2-7,NA,TGTGCCAGCAGTTTTACAGGGATGGCCTACGAGCAGTACTTC,CASSFTGMAYEQYF
NA,TRBV7-9,TRBJ2-6,NA,TGTGCCAGCAGCTTAATAGCTGGGGCCAACGTCCTGACTTTC,CASSLIAGANVLTF
NA,TRBV28,TRBJ1-2,NA,TGTGCCAGCAGCCCGGTTGTATACGACTATGGCTACACCTTC,CASSPVVYDYGYTF
NA,TRBV9,TRBJ1-2,TRBD1,TGTGCCAGCAGCCCCCGAGGACAGGGGAACTATGGCTACACCTTC,CASSPRGQGNYGYTF
NA,TRBV30,TRBJ2-1,NA,TGTGCCTGGAGGAGGACAAGCTCCTACAATGAGCAGTTCTTC,CAWRRTSSYNEQFF
NA,TRBV4-1,TRBJ2-3,NA,TGCGCCAGCAGCCAAGATACAGATACGCAGTATTTT,CASSQDTDTQYF
NA,TRBV4-2,TRBJ2-5,NA,TGTGCCAGCAGCCAAGTTTGGAGCCCGCAAGAGACCCAGTACTTC,CASSQVWSPQETQYF
NA,TRBV6-1,TRBJ1-5,NA,TGTGCCAGCAGTGAAGCTGGCCAGGGTGGTCAGCCCCAGCATTTT,CASSEAGQGGQPQHF
NA,TRBV28,TRBJ2-2,NA,NA,CASSSSNTGELFF
NA,TRBV19,TRBJ1-5,NA,TGTGCCAGTACCTCCCAGGGCAGGGGCTCTTATCAGCCCCAGCATTTT,CASTSQGRGSYQPQHF
NA,TRBV11-1,TRBJ2-1,TRBD2,TGTGCCAGCAGTTTTGGACTAGCGGATTCCTACAATGAGCAGTTCTTC,CASSFGLADSYNEQFF
NA,TRBV4-2,TRBJ1-4,NA,TGTGCCAGCAGCCAAGATGGGGGCGGAGGGTTTGAAAAACTGTTTTTT,CASSQDGGGGFEKLFF
NA,TRBV27,TRBJ1-6,NA,TGTGCCAGCAGTTTTGGCGGCAGTTCACCCCTCCACTTT,CASSFGGSSPLHF
NA,TRBV6-6,TRBJ1-1,NA,TGTGCCAGCAGTTACTCAGGGGAGCGCACTGAAGCTTTCTTT,CASSYSGERTEAFF
NA,TRBV9,TRBJ2-3,NA,TGTGCCAGCAGCCCAGATTCAGTGCGAAGAGATACGCAGTATTTT,CASSPDSVRRDTQYF
NA,TRBV6-9,TRBJ1-2,TRBD1,TGTGCCAGCAGTTACACGTTGACAGGGATCGGCTACACCTTC,CASSYTLTGIGYTF
NA,TRBV2,TRBJ1-6,NA,TGTGCCAGCAGTGAAGGGGTCAGGTATAATTCACCCCTCCACTTT,CASSEGVRYNSPLHF
NA,TRBV6-1,TRBJ1-3,NA,TGTGCCAGCAGTGAAGACACCTCTGGAAACACCATATATTTT,CASSEDTSGNTIYF
NA,TRBV25-1,TRBJ2-1,NA,TGTGCCAGCAGTGAAGCTAGCGCCTCCTACAATGAGCAGTTCTTC,CASSEASASYNEQFF
NA,TRBV28,TRBJ1-2,NA,TGTGCCAGCAGTTTTATAGGAGACTTCTATGGCTACACCTTC,CASSFIGDFYGYTF
NA,TRBV4-1,TRBJ1-3,NA,TGCGCCAGCAGCCATCCACTTGGGCCAGCTGGAAACACCATATATTTT,CASSHPLGPAGNTIYF
NA,TRBV10-3,TRBJ2-3,NA,TGTGCCATCAGTGATGGGGCGCTAGGTGGGACAGATACGCAGTATTTT,CAISDGALGGTDTQYF
NA,TRBV9,TRBJ2-3,NA,TGTGCCAGCAGCACCCGAACAGATACGCAGTATTTT,CASSTRTDTQYF
few,TRBV28,TRBJ1-6,TRBD1,TGTGCCAGCAGTCGGACAGGGTTCAATTCACCCCTCCACTTT,CASSRTGFNSPLHF
NA,TRBV6-5,TRBJ2-1,TRBD2,TGTGCCAGCAGTTACTGGGGCGGGGGGGCCGGAAATGAGCAGTTCTTC,CASSYWGGGAGNEQFF
NA,TRBV5-1,TRBJ2-1,NA,TGCGCCAGCAGCTTAAGCGGGCGATCCAATGAGCAGTTCTTC,CASSLSGRSNEQFF
NA,TRBV2,TRBJ1-5,NA,TGTGCCAGCAGTGTGGGGGAGGGCCTATTAGAGCATTTT,CASSVGEGLLEHF
NA,TRBV6-6,TRBJ1-4,NA,TGTGCCAGCAGTTACTCGTCAAGTGGCGGGGAAAAACTGTTTTTT,CASSYSSSGGEKLFF